This record covers a single T cell receptor beta chain. V dropped 4 bases and J dropped 6 bases, with 12 bases sitting between them. This CDR3 is 14 amino acids long. Germline values: CDR1 SGHAT, CDR2 FQNNGV. Per the original methods: By means of reference gene primer amplification, nucleated cell counts were estimated. Assay used: immunoSEQ multiplex PCR; TCRdb lists only in-frame clones, some missing. That table is the source of V, J and clone size, and D and trimming were worked out from the DNA. The top ten clones hold 14% of a sample with nearly 110,000 clones, under 85% of them seen once. This entry belongs to a study of blood T cell repertoires in COVID-19. Study context: COVID-19 samples, acute and convalescent, were from the United States, Italy and Spain. T cells, B-cell-depleted T cells, or PBMCs supplied cDNA or gDNA.

The sequenced sample consisted of peripheral blood. The V call is TRBV11-2, the J call TRBJ2-2, with D perhaps matching TRBD2 (6 bases). This TCR came from a woman in her fifties or sixties with acute or convalescent COVID-19. The CDR3: CASSSGLNSGELFF. CDR3 in DNA: TGTGCCAGCAGCTCGGGACTCAACTCCGGGGAGCTGTTTTTT.